The next 12 T cell receptor beta chains were all read from a single sample in a study of shared clonotypes between healthy human individuals. Data came from immunoSEQ multiplex PCR; TCRdb stores just in-frame clones and leaves some out. Of about 1.1 million clones in the sample, 70% to 80% were seen once. Source material: memory CD4+ T cells from PBMCs. Noted subset: CD45RA-negative fraction. These receptors were taken from a man younger than 35 in good health. Some clones in this sample may be carry-over from other donors' samples.

The genes are TRBV28 and TRBJ2-4; 7 bases line up with TRBD1. The CDR3 is 17 residues long. The trim removed 6 bases at V and 0 bases at J, leaving 11 bases unmatched. In germline, CDR1 is MDHEN, CDR2 SYDVKM. The CDR3 spells CASSLGQTILAKNIQYF. The CDR3 DNA sequence: TGTGCCAGCAGCCTGGGACAGACTATATTAGCCAAAAACATTCAGTACTTC.

In this sample, this clone turned up a few times. The rearrangement links TRBV7-2 to TRBJ2-1; D is perhaps TRBD2 (6 bases). The CDR3 totals 15 residues. The ends were cut back, 3 bases at V and 7 bases at J, with 16 bases in the middle. Looked up from germline, CDR1 is SGHTA and CDR2 is FQGNSA. The CDR3 DNA is TGTGCCAGCAGCTTTCGGCTCCCCGGGGGAAATGAGCAGTTCTTC. It yields the protein CASSFRLPGGNEQFF.

The rearrangement joins TRBV29-1 to TRBJ2-3; 7 nucleotides line up with TRBD1. The CDR3 is 14 residues long. The germline gives CDR1 SQVTM, CDR2 ANQGSEA. V shed 7 bases, J shed 2 bases, and the junction held 9 bases outside the gene matches. The CDR3 reads CSEIQGWDTDTQYF. CDR3 in DNA: TGCAGCGAGATACAGGGGTGGGACACAGATACGCAGTATTTT.

This clone was recorded a few times. The chain links TRBV20-1 to TRBJ2-5; D remains unclear. Germline V CDR1 and CDR2: DFQATT, SNEGSKA (reference sequence). Trimming shortened V by 2 bases and J by 5 bases, and 3 bases separated the two germline ends. The CDR3 runs 10 residues. CDR3 nucleotide sequence: TGCAGTGCTAGAAGTGAGACCCAGTACTTC. Translated, it gives CSARSETQYF.

The CDR3 sequence: CASSILGQVYGYTF. CDR3 sequence (DNA): TGTGCCAGCAGTATTCTCGGACAGGTCTATGGCTACACCTTC. The genes are TRBV28 and TRBJ1-2; 7 bases fit TRBD1. J lost 4 bases, V lost 5 bases, and 7 bases had no gene match. The CDR3 is made up of 14 amino acids. Germline lookup yields CDR1 MDHEN and CDR2 SYDVKM.

V and J are TRBV2 and TRBJ2-1, with 8 bases identical to TRBD2. The CDR3 runs to 15 residues. CDR1 is SNHLY and CDR2 is FYNNEI in the germline V gene. The trim removed 1 base at V and 2 bases at J, leaving 1 base unmatched. CDR3 DNA: TGTGCCAGCAGTGAAGAGCGGGAGACCTACAATGAGCAGTTCTTC. Amino acid sequence: CASSEERETYNEQFF.

The chain couples TRBV7-2 to TRBJ2-3; D might be TRBD1 or TRBD2, each matching 9 bases. V lost 2 bases and J lost 9, with 30 bases in between. Germline assignment: CDR1 SGHTA and CDR2 FQGNSA. The CDR3 has 19 amino acids. CDR3 protein: CASSLTGQGIGLAGPTQYF. For the CDR3, the DNA is TGTGCCAGCAGCTTAACGGGACAGGGTATTGGGCTAGCGGGACCAACGCAGTATTTT.

As to this clone: Other DNA sequences in the sample encode the same CDR3. CDR3 coding DNA: TGTGCCAGCAGCTTAGGGGGGACTAATGAAAAACTGTTTTTT. It encodes CASSLGGTNEKLFF. The chain joins TRBV7-9 to TRBJ1-4; D is possibly TRBD1 (5 bases). The germline gives CDR1 SEHNR, CDR2 FQNEAQ (reference sequence). The CDR3 is made up of 14 amino acids. V was cut by 1 base and J by 2 bases, with 5 bases left in between.

This clone occurred a few times. The chain couples TRBV18 to TRBJ2-5; D remains ambiguous. V was clipped by 4 bases and J by 2 bases, with 11 bases between them. This CDR3 is 14 amino acids long. Germline V gene data show CDR1 as KGHSH and CDR2 as LQKENI. The CDR3 loop reads CASSRLQIQETQYF. The CDR3 bases are TGTGCCAGCTCACGACTCCAGATACAAGAGACCCAGTACTTC.

The chain uses TRBV2 and TRBJ2-2; D is unclear. Looked up from germline, CDR1 is SNHLY and CDR2 is FYNNEI. The CDR3 contains 12 residues. Trimming removed 6 bases from V and 3 bases from J, with 5 bases in between. CDR3 DNA: TGTGCCAGCAGCGCCTACACCGGGGAGCTGTTTTTT. Translated, it gives CASSAYTGELFF.

The V and J genes are TRBV5-1 and TRBJ1-5, with 8 bases matching TRBD1. Per the germline V gene, CDR1 is SGHRS and CDR2 is YFSETQ. The CDR3 consists of 14 residues. The ends lost 4 bases at V and 5 bases at J; junction bases unmatched: 5. In DNA, the CDR3 is TGCGCCAGCAGCCTTTCAGGGGGCGATCAGCCCCAGCATTTT. It encodes CASSLSGGDQPQHF.

The chain recombines TRBV28 with TRBJ1-2; D remains unclear. V shed 6 bases and J shed 1 base, with 15 bases lying between them. The CDR3 spans 15 residues. The germline CDR1 and CDR2 sequences are MDHEN and SYDVKM. The chain's CDR3 is CASRRVLAGNYGYTF. CDR3 nucleotide sequence: TGTGCCAGCAGGAGAGTCTTGGCGGGTAACTATGGCTACACCTTC.